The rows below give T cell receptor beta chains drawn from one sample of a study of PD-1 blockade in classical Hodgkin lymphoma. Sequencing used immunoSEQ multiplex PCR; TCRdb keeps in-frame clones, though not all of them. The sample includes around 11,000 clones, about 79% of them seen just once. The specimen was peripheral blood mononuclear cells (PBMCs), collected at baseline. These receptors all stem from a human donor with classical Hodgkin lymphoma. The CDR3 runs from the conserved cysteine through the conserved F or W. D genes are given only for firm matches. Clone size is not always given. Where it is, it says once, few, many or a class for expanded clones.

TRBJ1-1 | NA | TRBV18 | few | TGTGCCAGCTCACCCGACAGCCGCACTGAAGCTTTCTTT | CASSPDSRTEAFF
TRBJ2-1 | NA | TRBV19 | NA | TGTGCCAGTAGTAGTAGCGGCCCCTTCAGTGAGCAGTTCTTC | CASSSSGPFSEQFF
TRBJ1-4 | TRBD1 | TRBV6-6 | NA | TGTGCCAGCAGTCCCGGGACAGTAACTAATGAAAAACTGTTTTTT | CASSPGTVTNEKLFF
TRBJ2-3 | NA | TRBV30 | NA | TGTGCCTGGAGTTGGGACCCAGATACGCAGTATTTT | CAWSWDPDTQYF
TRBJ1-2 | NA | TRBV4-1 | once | TGCGCCAGCAGCCAAGAAGTGGGGGTGTGGACCTATGGCTACACCTTC | CASSQEVGVWTYGYTF
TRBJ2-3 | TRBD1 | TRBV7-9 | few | TGTGCCAGCAGCCAAGGACAGGGAACAGATACGCAGTATTTT | CASSQGQGTDTQYF
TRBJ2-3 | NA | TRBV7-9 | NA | TGTGCCAGCAGCTTTTTTAGGGGGGCCGAGTCAGATACGCAGTATTTT | CASSFFRGAESDTQYF
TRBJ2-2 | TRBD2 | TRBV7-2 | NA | TGTGCCAGCAGCTTAGTCGGGCTAGCGGGAGGGTTCACCGGGGAGCTGTTTTTT | CASSLVGLAGGFTGELFF
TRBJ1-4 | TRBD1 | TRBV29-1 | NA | TGCAGCGGGGGACAGAGCCATGAAAAACTGTTTTTT | CSGGQSHEKLFF
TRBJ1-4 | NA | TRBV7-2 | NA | TGTGCCAGCAGCTTAGTAGGGAGGGTAGCTAATGAAAAACTGTTTTTT | CASSLVGRVANEKLFF
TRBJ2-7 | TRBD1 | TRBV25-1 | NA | TGTGCCAGCAGTGCGGGACAGGGAATCTACGAGCAGTACTTC | CASSAGQGIYEQYF
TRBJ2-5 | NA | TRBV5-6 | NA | TGTGCCAGCAGCTTGGCGAATTGGCAGGGGAAAGGGAAGACCCAGTACTTC | CASSLANWQGKGKTQYF
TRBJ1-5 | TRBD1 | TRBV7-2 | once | TGTGCCAGCAGCCCCTACAGGGGGGATCAGCCCCAGCATTTT | CASSPYRGDQPQHF
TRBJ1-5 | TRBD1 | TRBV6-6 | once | TGTGCCAGCAGCCCGGGACAGTCCTTTGTAAATCAGCCCCAGCATTTT | CASSPGQSFVNQPQHF
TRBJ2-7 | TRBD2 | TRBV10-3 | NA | TGTGCCATCAGTGCGACTAGCGGGGGGACCTACGAGCAGTACTTC | CAISATSGGTYEQYF
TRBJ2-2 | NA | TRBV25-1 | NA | TGTGCCAGCAGGGGGGAGGGGGAAGGCGGGGAGCTGTTTTTT | CASRGEGEGGELFF
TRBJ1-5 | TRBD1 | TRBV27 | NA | TGTGCCAGCAGTCGGACAGGGGGCTGGAATCAGCCCCAGCATTTT | CASSRTGGWNQPQHF
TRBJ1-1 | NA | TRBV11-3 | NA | TGTGCCAGCATTAGCAGGGGCGCTGAAGCTTTCTTT | CASISRGAEAFF
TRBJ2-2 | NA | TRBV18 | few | TGTGCCAGCTCTTGGGACGGCCTAACCGGGGAGCTGTTTTTT | CASSWDGLTGELFF
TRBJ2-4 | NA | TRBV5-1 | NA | TGCGCCAGCAGAGGCGATACCAAAAACATTCAGTACTTC | CASRGDTKNIQYF
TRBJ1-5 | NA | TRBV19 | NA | TGTGCCAGTAGTATTAGCGGAAGGAGCAATCAGCCCCAGCATTTT | CASSISGRSNQPQHF
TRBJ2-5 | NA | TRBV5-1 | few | TGCGCCAGCAGCTTGGCGGGAATGTACCAAGAGACCCAGTACTTC | CASSLAGMYQETQYF
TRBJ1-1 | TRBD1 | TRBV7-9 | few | TGTGCCAGCAGAAGACAGGGACGGGCTGAAGCTTTCTTT | CASRRQGRAEAFF
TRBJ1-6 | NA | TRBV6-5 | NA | TGTGCCAGCAGTTACTCGGCAGGGCGTTCACCCCTCCACTTT | CASSYSAGRSPLHF